What follows is one T cell receptor (beta chain) and its context. CDR3 size: 16 residues. The V gene end was trimmed by 7 bases and the J gene end by 7 bases; junction bases not matched to a gene: 12. Germline-derived CDR1 and CDR2 are MNHNS and SASEGT. The data belong to a study of blood T cells in healthy people across ages. Then a second PCR, running roughly 7 to 11 cycles, was carried out with a sample-barcoded 5' primer and a J-beta primer mix. Via MiXCR, TCRdb re-called the 5' RACE reads, giving one row per CDR3 protein. This table has almost 1 million distinct CDR3 sequences, roughly half appearing once.

This chain links TRBV6-1 with TRBJ1-6; 8 bases agree with TRBD1. Material: blood. This sequence was found in a woman aged 60-70 years in good health. Here the CDR3 DNA reads TGTGCCAGCATTTGGGGACAGGCCGTAGTCAATTCACCCCTCCACTTT. Amino acids: CASIWGQAVVNSPLHF.